This TCR beta chain was sequenced in a study of OX40 agonist ivuxolimab in advanced cancers. This clone is a singleton in its sample. The antigen is not known. Overall study results and limits: Among the nonresponders, some also had low normalized T-cell clonal expansion.

The data were produced by immunoSEQ multiplex PCR, yet TCRdb's version contains in-frame clones alone and is incomplete. The sample yields roughly 80,000 clones, roughly 85% seen once. The CDR3 has 11 residues. Germline values: CDR1 MNHEY, CDR2 SVGAGI. V lost 6 bases to trimming and J lost 14 bases, with 16 bases between them. The cohort excluded patients with autoimmune disease history or systemic immunosuppression. Here the sequenced sample was CD4+ or CD8+ T cells sorted from blood, taken in a trial of the OX40 agonist ivuxolimab. This clonotype originated in an adult with an advanced solid tumor such as melanoma, head and neck, liver or kidney cancer. The V gene is TRBV6-5, the J gene TRBJ2-5, with D possibly being TRBD1 or TRBD2 (6 bases each). The CDR3: CASRQEGVSYF. The CDR3, as DNA: TGTGCCAGCAGGCAGGAGGGGGTCTCCTACTTC.